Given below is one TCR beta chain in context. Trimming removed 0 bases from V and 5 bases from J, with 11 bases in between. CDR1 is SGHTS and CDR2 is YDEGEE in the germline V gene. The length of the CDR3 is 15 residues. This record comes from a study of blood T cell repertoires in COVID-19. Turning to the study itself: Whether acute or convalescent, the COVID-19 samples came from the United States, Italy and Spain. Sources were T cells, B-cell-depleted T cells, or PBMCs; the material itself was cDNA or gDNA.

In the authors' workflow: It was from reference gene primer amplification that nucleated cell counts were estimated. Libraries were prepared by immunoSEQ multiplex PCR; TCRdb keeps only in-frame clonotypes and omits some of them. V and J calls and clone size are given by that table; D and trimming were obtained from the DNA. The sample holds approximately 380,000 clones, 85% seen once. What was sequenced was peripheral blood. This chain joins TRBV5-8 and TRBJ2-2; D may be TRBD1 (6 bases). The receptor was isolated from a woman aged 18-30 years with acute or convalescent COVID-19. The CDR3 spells CASSLVGTRTGELFF. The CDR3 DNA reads TGTGCCAGCAGCTTGGTGGGGACAAGGACCGGGGAGCTGTTTTTT.